Below are 5 T cell receptor beta chains sequenced from a single sample in a study of cytomegalovirus exposure and HLA in healthy donors. The study ran its PCR with 60 Vbeta and 13 Jbeta primers. Here immunoSEQ multiplex PCR was the method, and the copy in TCRdb shows in-frame clones only, minus some. Among roughly 190,000 clones listed, about four fifths were seen once. Sequencing was carried out using PBMCs. All receptors come from a girl between 10 and 17 years old in good health and CMV-seropositive.

The chain uses TRBV6-5 and TRBJ2-7; D gene ambiguous. The CDR3 consists of 14 residues. From germline, CDR1 is MNHEY and CDR2 SVGAGI. V was trimmed by 0 bases and J by 2 bases, leaving 8 bases between them. CDR3 sequence: CASSYSIQTYEQYF. As DNA, the CDR3 is TGTGCCAGCAGTTACTCGATACAGACCTACGAGCAGTACTTC.

This clone came up once. The chain joins TRBV7-9 to TRBJ1-1, with a weak D call TRBD1 (6 bases). The CDR3 has 13 amino acids. Germline CDR1 SEHNR, CDR2 FQNEAQ (reference sequence). The V end lost 2 bases, the J end lost 11 bases, and 15 bases lay between the germline ends. CDR3 sequence reads: CASSLPGTQGAFF. The DNA for the CDR3 is TGTGCCAGCAGCTTACCCGGGACCCAGGGGGCTTTCTTT.

V and J are TRBV18 and TRBJ1-1; D is undetermined. This CDR3 comprises 14 residues. Trimming pared 2 bases from V and 5 bases from J, leaving 12 bases between. Germline values: CDR1 KGHSH, CDR2 LQKENI. The CDR3 reads CASSPREGRTEAFF. For the CDR3, the DNA is TGTGCCAGCTCACCAAGGGAGGGAAGGACTGAAGCTTTCTTT.

This clone was detected a few times. This sequence joins TRBV14 and TRBJ1-2; a possible D gene is TRBD1 (5 bases). Germline CDR1 SGHDN, CDR2 FVKESK. This CDR3 comprises 14 residues. Trimming removed 1 base at V and 3 bases at J, with 9 bases between. CDR3 nucleotides: TGTGCCAGCAGCCAAGGGGGCTCTTACTATGGCTACACCTTC. It codes for CASSQGGSYYGYTF.

The rearrangement uses TRBV5-4 and TRBJ1-4; 8 bases map to TRBD1. Trimming removed 4 bases from V and 3 bases from J; junction bases left unmatched: 5. In germline, CDR1 is SGHNT, CDR2 YYREEE (reference sequence). There are 15 residues in the CDR3. For the CDR3, the DNA is TGTGCCAGCAGCATTACAGGGGGGCCTAATGAAAAACTGTTTTTT. Amino acids: CASSITGGPNEKLFF.